The 29 T cell receptor beta chains listed next were all sequenced from one sample in a study of CD8 T cells in ankylosing spondylitis. TCRdb re-called the 5' RACE reads with MiXCR, one entry per CDR3 protein. The profile covers 130,000 or so distinct CDR3 sequences, with more than 6.5% appearing a single time and roughly an eighth taken by the ten largest. The sample was blood, either unsorted or a sorted T cell fraction (not recorded which). These receptors were taken from a male donor with ankylosing spondylitis or in good health (not recorded which).

This clonotype was detected many times. This sequence joins TRBV12-3 or TRBV12-4 and TRBJ2-7; 7 positions agree with TRBD2. The CDR3 is 14 residues long. V gave up 6 bases and J gave up 7 bases; unmatched junction bases: 12. The CDR3 region is CASRGTYPGGEQYF. The CDR3 nucleotides are TGTGCCAGCAGAGGGACTTACCCGGGGGGAGAGCAGTACTTC.

This rearrangement joins TRBV9 to TRBJ2-1, with 15 bases aligning to TRBD2. V gave up 3 bases and J gave up 3 bases; unmatched junction bases: 7. The CDR3 is 18 residues long. The germline V gene has CDR1 SGDLS and CDR2 YYNGEE. The CDR3 spells CASSGTSGRERDYNEQFF. The DNA of the CDR3 is TGTGCCAGCAGCGGGACTAGCGGGAGGGAACGGGACTACAATGAGCAGTTCTTC.

This clonotype was seen a handful of times. J is TRBJ2-3 and V is TRBV4-1; no definite D call. The CDR3 loop spans 17 amino acids. Per germline, CDR1 MGHRA and CDR2 YSYEKL. V was cut by 0 bases and J by 2 bases, with 15 bases left in between. The CDR3 nucleotides are TGCGCCAGCAGCCAAGATCTCGAGAATCGGTTCACAGATACGCAGTATTTT. This codes for CASSQDLENRFTDTQYF.

This clonotype was counted ten times or more. The chain uses TRBV20-1 and TRBJ2-5; D might be TRBD2 (6 bases). This CDR3 is 14 amino acids long. In germline, CDR1 is DFQATT, CDR2 SNEGSKA (reference sequence). Trimming cost V 0 bases and J 5 bases, with 13 bases left between them. The CDR3 here is CSARDRDFSETQYF. CDR3 nucleotide sequence: TGCAGTGCTAGAGACCGGGACTTCAGCGAGACCCAGTACTTC.

This clonotype was seen at least ten times. This chain connects TRBV12-3 or TRBV12-4 to TRBJ2-3; D unresolved. The CDR3 is made up of 12 amino acids. V was pared by 4 bases and J by 4 bases, with 6 bases between. CDR3 loop: CASSSSADTQYF. In DNA form, the CDR3 reads TGTGCCAGCAGTTCCTCGGCAGATACGCAGTATTTT.

This clonotype was counted at least ten times. The chain combines TRBV6-2 or TRBV6-3 with TRBJ2-1; 8 bases align to TRBD2. This CDR3 comprises 15 residues. The germline V gene encodes CDR1 MNHEY and CDR2 SVGEGT. Trimming cost V 0 bases and J 6 bases; bases outside gene matches: 4. The CDR3 coding sequence is TGTGCCAGCAGTTACTCGGTCCTAGCGGGCAATGAGCAGTTCTTC. Encoded protein: CASSYSVLAGNEQFF.

This clonotype was seen repeatedly, ten times or more. The chain joins TRBV24-1 to TRBJ1-4; the D gene is possibly TRBD1 (5 bases). The CDR3 length is 17 residues. The germline V gene has CDR1 KGHDR and CDR2 SFDVKD. V lost 0 bases, J lost 10 bases, and 20 bases lay in between. The CDR3 spells CATSDLQWTMKRGKLFF. Written as DNA, the CDR3 is TGTGCCACCAGTGATTTGCAGTGGACGATGAAAAGGGGAAAACTGTTTTTT.

This clonotype was detected ten times or more. V gene TRBV20-1 combines with J gene TRBJ2-1, with 7 bases aligning to TRBD2. The V and J ends lost 6 bases and 7 bases, in that order; junction bases with no gene match: 12. This CDR3 has 14 amino acids. Germline assignment: CDR1 DFQATT and CDR2 SNEGSKA (reference sequence). In DNA form, the CDR3 reads TGCAGTGCACAACCGGCCTCGGGAGGTAATGAGCAGTTCTTC. Translating it yields CSAQPASGGNEQFF.

This clonotype showed up just once. This may come from a read error, since a much larger clone is one base off. The CDR3 DNA follows: TGTGCCAGCAGCTTACTAGCGGGGTCCTCCGAGCAGTACTTC. Its protein product is CASSLLAGSSEQYF. The chain employs TRBV6-5 and TRBJ2-7; 10 bases align to TRBD2. The germline V gene has CDR1 MNHEY and CDR2 SVGAGI. The CDR3 contains 14 residues.

This clonotype was observed at least ten times. This rearrangement joins TRBV5-6 to TRBJ1-6, with TRBD1 identical over 7 bases. V shed 5 bases and J 8 bases; nucleotides not matched to a gene: 10. The CDR3 length is 15 residues. Germline CDR1 and CDR2: SGHDT and YYEEEE. Here the CDR3 reads CASSRQGREDSPLHF. DNA of the CDR3: TGTGCCAGCAGTAGACAGGGCCGAGAGGATTCACCCCTCCACTTT.

The table lists this clonotype with many counts. CDR3 DNA: TGCAGTGCTAGCGCAGGGCTGGGAGGATTGCCCCTCCACTTT. Translating it yields CSASAGLGGLPLHF. The chain uses TRBV20-1 and TRBJ1-6; D perhaps matches TRBD1 (5 bases). V shed 3 bases and J shed 13 bases, with 19 bases lying between them. The germline V gene has CDR1 DFQATT and CDR2 SNEGSKA (reference sequence). This CDR3 has 14 amino acids.

This clonotype was found many times. This sequence joins TRBV11-1 and TRBJ2-1; D is unresolved. There are 17 residues in the CDR3. V was clipped by 1 base and J by 4 bases, with 17 bases between them. CDR1 and CDR2 (germline): SGHAT, FQDESV (reference sequence). The CDR3 spells CASSLDPARRLYNEQFF. The DNA of the CDR3 is TGTGCCAGCAGCTTAGACCCGGCCAGACGTCTATACAATGAGCAGTTCTTC.

This clonotype was recorded many times. The rearrangement joins TRBV6-1 to TRBJ1-2; 9 nucleotides line up with TRBD1. The junction had 12 bases not matched to a gene; V was cut back by 8 bases and J by 5 bases. This CDR3 region has 15 residues. Germline lookup yields CDR1 MNHNS and CDR2 SASEGT. CDR3 nucleotides: TGTGCCAGCTACAGTTACAGGGGGCGCGAGTATGGCTACACCTTC. This codes for CASYSYRGREYGYTF.

This clonotype was observed many times. This rearrangement joins TRBV7-6 to TRBJ2-7; 12 nucleotides agree with TRBD2. With V trimmed by 1 base and J by 1 base, 8 bases remained unmatched. The germline CDR1 and CDR2 sequences are SGHVS and FNYEAQ. The length of the CDR3 is 18 residues. CDR3 nucleotides: TGTGCCAGCAGCTTAGGATTCGGGACTAGCGGGTGGTCCTACGAGCAGTACTTC. Amino acid sequence: CASSLGFGTSGWSYEQYF.

There are many counts of this clonotype. V usage is TRBV29-1 and J usage is TRBJ1-2; no definite D call. The CDR3 sequence is 12 residues long. V shed 2 bases and J shed 1 base, with 5 bases lying between them. The germline CDR1 and CDR2 sequences are SQVTM and ANQGSEA. The CDR3 loop is CSVESGNYGYTF. The CDR3 DNA reads as TGCAGCGTTGAAAGCGGTAACTATGGCTACACCTTC. The full variable domain, its missing parts supplied by reference TRBV29-1 and TRBJ1-2, is SAVISQKPSRDICQRGTSLTIQCQVDSQVTMMFWYRQQPGQSLTLIATANQGSEATYESGFVIDKFPISRPNLTFSTLTVSNMSPEDSSIYLCSVESGNYGYTFGSGTRLTVV.

This clonotype was counted many times. The chain has TRBV20-1 and TRBJ1-5, with 8 bases identical to TRBD1. V gave up 0 bases and J gave up 7 bases; unmatched junction bases: 8. This CDR3 region has 15 residues. Per the germline V gene, CDR1 is DFQATT and CDR2 is SNEGSKA (reference sequence). The CDR3 bases are TGCAGTGCTAGAGAGTGGCAGGGGGCTGGACAGCCCCAGCATTTT. Amino acid sequence: CSAREWQGAGQPQHF.

This clonotype was counted many times. The V and J genes are TRBV2 and TRBJ1-2, with a weak D call TRBD1 (5 bases). The germline V gene has CDR1 SNHLY and CDR2 FYNNEI. The CDR3 consists of 13 residues. V lost 0 bases and J lost 7, with 9 bases in between. As DNA, the CDR3 is TGTGCCAGCAGTGAAGCTGGGGCCGGTGGCTACACCTTC. Its protein is CASSEAGAGGYTF. The full variable domain, in which reference TRBV2 and TRBJ1-2 provide the parts outside the CDR3, is EPEVTQTPSHQVTQMGQEVILRCVPISNHLYFYWYRQILGQKVEFLVSFYNNEISEKSEIFDDQFSVERPDGSNFTLKIRSTKLEDSAMYFCASSEAGAGGYTFGSGTRLTVV.

There are many counts of this clonotype. The genes are TRBV20-1 and TRBJ2-2; the D gene is possibly TRBD2 (5 bases). Germline V gene data show CDR1 as DFQATT and CDR2 as SNEGSKA (reference sequence). The V gene lost 0 bases and the J gene lost 3 bases, with 17 bases spanning the gap. CDR3 length: 17 amino acids. The CDR3 region is CSARDSRLARDTGELFF. DNA for the CDR3: TGCAGTGCTAGAGACAGTCGGCTAGCCCGGGACACCGGGGAGCTGTTTTTT.

This clonotype was counted at least ten times. This chain links TRBV7-9 with TRBJ2-7; TRBD2 is a possible D gene (5 bases). V was shortened by 1 base and J by 6 bases, with 7 bases between the two germline ends. The CDR3 covers 12 residues. Germline loops: CDR1 SEHNR, CDR2 FQNEAQ (reference sequence). In DNA, the CDR3 is TGTGCCAGCAGCTTAGGGACTTCCGAGCAGTACTTC. Amino acid sequence: CASSLGTSEQYF. The complete variable domain, with remaining parts taken from reference TRBV7-9 and TRBJ2-7, reads DTGVSQNPRHKITKRGQNVTFRCDPISEHNRLYWYRQTLGQGPEFLTYFQNEAQLEKSRLLSDRFSAERPKGSFSTLEIQRTEQGDSAMYLCASSLGTSEQYFGPGTRLTVT.

This chain connects TRBV12-3 or TRBV12-4 to TRBJ1-4; no clear D gene. The CDR3 is 12 amino acids. Deletions cut 6 bases from V and 7 bases from J, with 9 bases between. CDR3 region: CASSPLGEKLFF. CDR3 nucleotides: TGTGCCAGCAGCCCCCTGGGTGAAAAACTGTTTTTT.

This clonotype was recorded a few times. Here the CDR3 DNA reads TGCAGCGGAGGAGACTGGTACACAGATACGCAGTATTTT. Its protein product is CSGGDWYTDTQYF. J is TRBJ2-3 and V is TRBV29-1; D gene unclear. The V end was cut by 7 bases, the J end by 2 bases, with 13 bases between. The germline gives CDR1 SQVTM, CDR2 ANQGSEA. The CDR3 extends over 13 amino acids.

This clonotype was seen at least ten times. This chain connects TRBV29-1 to TRBJ2-1, with D possibly matching TRBD2 (6 bases). Germline CDR1 SQVTM, CDR2 ANQGSEA. Trimming removed 7 bases from V and 8 bases from J, with 12 bases in between. This CDR3 is 11 amino acids long. CDR3 DNA sequence: TGCAGCGCCCCGCGGGGTGATGAGCAGTTCTTC. Amino acids: CSAPRGDEQFF.

This clonotype has ten or more counts. CDR3 sequence: CASSPRVLSTDTQYF. The CDR3 DNA sequence: TGTGCCAGCAGCCCCAGGGTATTAAGCACAGATACGCAGTATTTT. This chain links TRBV7-9 with TRBJ2-3, with a possible D match to TRBD1 (5 bases). Germline V gene sequence: CDR1 SEHNR, CDR2 FQNEAQ (reference sequence). V gave up 5 bases and J gave up 0 bases, with 12 bases separating them. CDR3 length: 15 amino acids.

This clonotype was found many times. V is TRBV7-9 and J is TRBJ2-2; possible D gene TRBD2, 6 bases. Germline lookup yields CDR1 SEHNR and CDR2 FQNEAQ (reference sequence). The V gene lost 3 bases and the J gene lost 5 bases, with 16 bases spanning the gap. The CDR3 is 16 residues long. The CDR3 coding sequence is TGTGCCAGCAGCTTCCAGACTAGTTTCCCGACCGGGGAGCTGTTTTTT. Amino acid sequence: CASSFQTSFPTGELFF.

This clonotype was counted at least ten times. The chain employs TRBV20-1 and TRBJ2-3; D is unclear. CDR1 DFQATT and CDR2 SNEGSKA come from the germline V gene (reference sequence). V shed 4 bases and J shed 6 bases, with 14 bases lying between them. CDR3 length: 13 residues. The CDR3 DNA reads TGCAGTGCTAAAGGAAACGGTGCGGATACGCAGTATTTT. Translated: CSAKGNGADTQYF.

This clonotype was seen many times. This sequence joins TRBV7-9 and TRBJ2-7; 7 positions match TRBD1. Germline V gene lookup returns CDR1 SEHNR and CDR2 FQNEAQ (reference sequence). The CDR3 has 14 amino acids. J was trimmed by 4 bases and V by 4 bases; bases with no gene match: 7. CDR3 in amino acids: CASSSDRNRYEQYF. The CDR3 DNA follows: TGTGCCAGCAGCTCGGACAGGAATAGGTACGAGCAGTACTTC.

This clonotype was detected ten times or more. This chain connects TRBV29-1 to TRBJ2-5, with D possibly matching TRBD1 (5 bases). V gave up 7 bases and J gave up 5 bases, with 14 bases separating them. This CDR3 is 12 amino acids long. Germline lookup yields CDR1 SQVTM and CDR2 ANQGSEA. The CDR3 is CSAGHSGETQYF. For the CDR3, the DNA is TGCAGCGCAGGACATTCTGGGGAGACCCAGTACTTC.

This clonotype was counted many times. The rearrangement links TRBV5-1 to TRBJ2-3; D is possibly TRBD1 or TRBD2 (5 bases each). The V gene's germline CDR1 is SGHRS and CDR2 YFSETQ. Trimming shortened V by 0 bases and J by 4 bases, and 15 bases separated the two germline ends. CDR3 length equals 16 residues. Written as DNA, the CDR3 is TGCGCCAGCAGCTTGGCCCGGGACGCCCTCCCAGATACGCAGTATTTT. It yields the protein CASSLARDALPDTQYF.

In this sample, this clonotype turned up many times. The chain has TRBV6-2 or TRBV6-3 and TRBJ2-7; TRBD2 matches 8 bases. Trimming removed 0 bases from V and 4 bases from J; junction bases left unmatched: 5. CDR1 is MNHEY and CDR2 is SVGEGT in the germline V gene. The CDR3 length is 15 residues. The CDR3 coding sequence is TGTGCCAGCAGTTACTCGAAGCTAGCGGGTTACGAGCAGTACTTC. Translating it yields CASSYSKLAGYEQYF.